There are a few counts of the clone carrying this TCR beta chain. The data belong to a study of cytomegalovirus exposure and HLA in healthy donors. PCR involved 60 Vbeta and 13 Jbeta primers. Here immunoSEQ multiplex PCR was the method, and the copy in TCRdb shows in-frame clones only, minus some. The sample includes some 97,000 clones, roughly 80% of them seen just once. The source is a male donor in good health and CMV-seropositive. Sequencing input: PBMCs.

The DNA of the CDR3 is TGTGCCAGCAGTAAGGAGGCAAACACTGAAGCTTTCTTT. Protein product: CASSKEANTEAFF. The chain combines TRBV2 with TRBJ1-1, with D uncertain. V was shortened by 5 bases and J by 2 bases, with 9 bases between the two germline ends. CDR3 length: 13 residues. From germline, CDR1 is SNHLY and CDR2 FYNNEI.